This section outlines one T cell receptor beta chain sequence together with its context. Its specificity is not known. TCRdb re-analyzed the 5' RACE reads; it lists each CDR3 protein once, without DNA. The sample totals fewer than 300,000 distinct CDR3 sequences; its top ten clones hold roughly 4.2%. The data originate from a study of T cells expressing NK-cell markers. Study as a whole: Underlying the TCR beta repertoires were sorted CD3+CD56+NKG2C+, CD3+CD56+NKG2C- and CD3+CD56-NKG2C+ T cells. One of the eight sequenced donors was seronegative, whereas the other seven were HCMV-seropositive.

Study-wide points: Of the CD8+ T cell pool in 5 to 7 donors, roughly 1.0-8% was accounted for by dominant NKG2C+ clonotypes. In several donors, dominant clonotypes made up 28.3-60.1% of CD3+CD56-NKG2C+ cells.

Sequencing was done on a sample of blood T cells: a sorted CD56 or NKG2C T cell subset, CD4+ or CD8+ T cells, or bulk PBMC T cells (not recorded which). This TCR was sampled from a woman between 18 and 70 years old in good health.

This chain's CDR3 is CASSPITGHATNEKLFF. The chain recombines TRBV18 with TRBJ1-4; the TCRdb D gene call, TRBD1, has no DNA to confirm it. The germline CDR1 and CDR2 sequences are KGHSH and LQKENI. The CDR3 is 17 residues long. The entire variable domain, with the rest obtained from reference TRBV18 and TRBJ1-4, is as follows: NAGVMQNPRHLVRRRGQEARLRCSPMKGHSHVYWYRQLPEEGLKFMVYLQKENIIDESGMPKERFSAEFPKEGPSILRIQQVVRGDSAAYFCASSPITGHATNEKLFFGSGTQLSVL.